This T cell receptor (beta chain) was documented in a study of blood T cell repertoires in COVID-19. Study-level background: Specimens from acute and convalescent COVID-19 originated in the United States, Italy and Spain. From T cells, B-cell-depleted T cells, or PBMCs came the material, which was cDNA or gDNA.

The CDR3 totals 17 residues. Germline CDR1 LGHNA, CDR2 YSLEER. V lost 0 bases, J lost 0 bases, and 15 bases lay in between. Data came from immunoSEQ multiplex PCR; TCRdb stores just in-frame clones and leaves some out. The sample consists of 95,000 or so clones, around 85% of them appearing once. The sequenced sample consisted of peripheral blood. This clonotype was sampled from an elderly man with active or convalescent COVID-19. V is TRBV4-3 and J is TRBJ2-7; D remains ambiguous. In DNA, the CDR3 is TGCGCCAGCAGCCAAGATCACAGCACCGATAGCTCCTACGAGCAGTACTTC. Translating gives CASSQDHSTDSSYEQYF.